This T cell receptor (beta chain) was sequenced during a study of technical replicates of blood from four donors. The CDR3 consists of 13 residues. V lost 6 bases, J lost 2 bases, and 12 bases lay in between. CDR1 and CDR2 from the germline V gene are SQVTM and ANQGSEA. Method: immunoSEQ multiplex PCR; TCRdb's copy keeps in-frame clones and lacks some. The sample contains 64,000 or so clones, approximately 97% of which appear only once. The sequenced sample consisted of T cells isolated from PBMCs. The receptor was isolated from a human donor in good health. This chain joins TRBV29-1 and TRBJ2-3; D is possibly TRBD1 (6 bases). CDR3 protein: CSVTRDITDTQYF. CDR3 bases: TGCAGCGTCACACGGGACATCACAGATACGCAGTATTTT.